The subject of this entry is one TCR beta chain. Its antigen remains unknown. Germline trimming cut 3 bases from V and 5 bases from J; bases unmatched to any gene: 8. This CDR3 has 15 residues. Germline V gene data show CDR1 as SGHDT and CDR2 as YYEEEE. RNA extraction and reverse transcription yielded cDNA as sequencing template. Some clones are missing from TCRdb's copy, which holds only in-frame ones; the method was immunoSEQ multiplex PCR. The profile shows 100,000 to 150,000 clones, approximately 57% of them singletons. The data stem from a study of CD8+ T cells in alopecia areata. The study, taken as a whole, reports: Tofacitinib significantly lowered scalp clonality and expanded CD8+ clones among the top 100. Persistence of many expanded lesional clones was seen in scalp and blood during tofacitinib.

Stated treatment: oral pan-JAK inhibitor, 5-10 mg twice daily. The researchers isolated CD4+ and CD8+ T cells from PBMCs by sorting. This TCR came from a human donor with alopecia areata. Sequenced here: CD4+ T cells sorted from blood, sampled at week 4, from a patient treated with tofacitinib. V is TRBV5-6 and J is TRBJ2-1; the match to TRBD1 covers 7 bases. The DNA of the CDR3 is TGTGCCAGCAGCTGGACCGGGACAGAGAACAATGAGCAGTTCTTC. This sequence encodes CASSWTGTENNEQFF. Supplemented by reference TRBV5-6 and TRBJ2-1, the full variable domain reads DAGVTQSPTHLIKTRGQQVTLRCSPKSGHDTVSWYQQALGQGPQFIFQYYEEEERQRGNFPDRFSGHQFPNYSSELNVNALLLGDSALYLCASSWTGTENNEQFFGPGTRLTVL.